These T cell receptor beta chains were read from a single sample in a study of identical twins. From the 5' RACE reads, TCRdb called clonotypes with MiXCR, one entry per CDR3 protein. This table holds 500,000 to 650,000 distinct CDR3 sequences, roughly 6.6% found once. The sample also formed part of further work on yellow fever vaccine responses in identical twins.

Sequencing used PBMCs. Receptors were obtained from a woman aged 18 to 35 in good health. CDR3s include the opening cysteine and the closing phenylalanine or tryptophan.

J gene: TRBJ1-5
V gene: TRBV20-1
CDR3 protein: CSARDPGQTYSIQPQHF

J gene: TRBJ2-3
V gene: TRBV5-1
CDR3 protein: CASSTNLQGLGSSTDTQYF

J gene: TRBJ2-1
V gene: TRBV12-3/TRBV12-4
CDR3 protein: CASSFPAGGRLGEQFF

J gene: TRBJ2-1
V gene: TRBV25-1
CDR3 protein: CASSVLNEQFF

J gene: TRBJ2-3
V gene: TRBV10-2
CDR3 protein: CASRFDRFADTQYF

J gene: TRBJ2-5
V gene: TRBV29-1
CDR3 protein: CSVVPGTWQETQYF

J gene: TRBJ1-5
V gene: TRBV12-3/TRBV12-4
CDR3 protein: CASTGSGQPQHF

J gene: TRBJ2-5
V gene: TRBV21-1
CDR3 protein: CASSKLKRGPQETQYF

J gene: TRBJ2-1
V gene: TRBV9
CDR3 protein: CASGGGLAGPTTYNEQFF

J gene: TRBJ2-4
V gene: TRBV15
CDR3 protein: CATSRDYPLAEESKNIQYF

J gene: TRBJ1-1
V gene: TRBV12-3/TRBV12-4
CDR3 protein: CASSLGVSTEAFF

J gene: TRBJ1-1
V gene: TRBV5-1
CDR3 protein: CASSLEPTGNTEAFF

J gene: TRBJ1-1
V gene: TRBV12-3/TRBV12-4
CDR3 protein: CASRDAGAGYTEAFF

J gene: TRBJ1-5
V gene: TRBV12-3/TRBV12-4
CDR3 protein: CASSMTDSNQPQHF

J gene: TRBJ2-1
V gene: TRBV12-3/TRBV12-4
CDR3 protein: CASRYLAGDYNEQFF

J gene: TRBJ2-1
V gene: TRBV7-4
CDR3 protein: CASRSRINFTAGHGVDEQFF

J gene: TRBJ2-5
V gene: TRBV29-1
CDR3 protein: CSGRLEDRGQETQYF

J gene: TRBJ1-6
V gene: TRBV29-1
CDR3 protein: CSVRESSYNSPLHF

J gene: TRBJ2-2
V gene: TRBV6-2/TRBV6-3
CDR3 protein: CAGAPNTGELFF

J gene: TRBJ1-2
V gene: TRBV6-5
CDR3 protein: CASSYSNTGLYGYTF

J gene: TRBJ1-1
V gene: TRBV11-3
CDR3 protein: CASSPSPNTEAFF

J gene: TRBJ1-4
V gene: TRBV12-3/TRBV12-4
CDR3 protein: CASSLGFSLEKLFF

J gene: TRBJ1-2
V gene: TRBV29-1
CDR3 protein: CSALEQGSLLKGYTF

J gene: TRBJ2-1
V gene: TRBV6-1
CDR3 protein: CASSEAASGYNEQFF

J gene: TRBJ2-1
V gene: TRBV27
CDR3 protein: CASSLLDGGEQFF

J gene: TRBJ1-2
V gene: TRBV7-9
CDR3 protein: CASSEVAANYGYTF

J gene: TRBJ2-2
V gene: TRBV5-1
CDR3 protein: CASSSDGGAVAAGELFF

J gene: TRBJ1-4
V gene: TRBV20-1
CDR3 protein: CSARQSGERNEKLFF

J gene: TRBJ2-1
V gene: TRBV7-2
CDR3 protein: CASSLVTTYYEQFF

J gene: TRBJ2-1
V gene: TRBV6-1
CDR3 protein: CASSRIQQGSSYNEQFF

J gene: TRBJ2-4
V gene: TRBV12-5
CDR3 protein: CASGLLFDIQYF

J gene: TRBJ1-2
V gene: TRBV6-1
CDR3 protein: CASSRDSLSGYTF

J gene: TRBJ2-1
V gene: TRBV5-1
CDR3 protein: CASSKNRGHINEQFF

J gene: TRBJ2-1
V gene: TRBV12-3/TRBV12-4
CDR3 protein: CASSSPSGNNEQFF

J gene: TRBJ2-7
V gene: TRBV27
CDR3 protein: CASSPGWLANSYEQYF

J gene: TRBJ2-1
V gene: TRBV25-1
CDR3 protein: CASSEGLAGGAYNEQFF

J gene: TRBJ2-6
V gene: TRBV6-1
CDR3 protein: CASSNRGGANVLTF

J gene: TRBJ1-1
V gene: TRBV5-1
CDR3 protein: CASSPRGHTEAFF

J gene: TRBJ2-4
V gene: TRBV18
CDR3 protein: CASSGRGTTTNIQYF

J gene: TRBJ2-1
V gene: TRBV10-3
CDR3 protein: CAISGNGTSPWDPSYNEQFF

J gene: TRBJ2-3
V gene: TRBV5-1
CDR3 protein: CASSLGPRTSTDTQYF

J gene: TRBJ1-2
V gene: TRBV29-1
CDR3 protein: CSGIQSYGYTF

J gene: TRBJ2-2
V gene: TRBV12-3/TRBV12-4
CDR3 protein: CASSFGRPDGELFF

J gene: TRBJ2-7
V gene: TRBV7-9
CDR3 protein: CASSPPGGQGSYEQYF

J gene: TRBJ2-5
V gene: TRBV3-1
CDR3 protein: CASSPISGPLETQYF

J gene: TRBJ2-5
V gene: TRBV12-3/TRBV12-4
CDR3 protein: CASRQGRWLETQYF